This TCR beta chain appears in the sequencing data of a study of blood T cell repertoires in COVID-19 (dated by TCRdb to the early 2020s). In terms of the full investigation: The collaborator samples originated in the United States, Italy and Spain and spanned the acute and convalescent phases of COVID-19. A freely available public database, intended as a resource for researchers studying the immune response to SARS-CoV-2, is where the repertoires were released. Samples were obtained from the ongoing ImmuneRACE study (first 160 participants) and from 950 to 1,500 subjects provided by 6 global collaborators. Where available, HLA class I and class II types were taken from metadata supplied by the sample provider and were not determined by assay-based typing. The dataset comprised deeply sampled blood TCRbeta repertoires from subjects exposed to, actively infected with, or recovered from COVID-19. The prospective study material was composed of cDNA or gDNA derived from T cells, B-cell-depleted T cells, or PBMCs. Sample metadata almost always included a de-identified subject ID, COVID-19 status, age in years and sex. Study-wide findings and limitations: Clinical and demographic metadata were provided uncurated, with the amount varying by source and participant.

TCRbeta CDR3 regions were amplified from genomic DNA by means of the immunoSEQ Assay, a bias-controlled multiplex PCR. As for the authors' bioinformatics: Nucleated cell counts per sample were estimated from amplification of reference gene primers within the assay. To quantify the absolute abundance of each unique TCRbeta CDR3 rearrangement, sequence reads were collapsed and filtered. For each sample, productive Simpson clonality was calculated as the square root of Simpson's diversity index over productive rearrangements. Held by TCRdb, this immuneACCESS table contains in-frame sequences only and omits some clones. Under half of the omission traces to an unresolved V gene where checked; the cause of the rest is unknown. V, J and clone size derive from that table, while D and trimming were established from the DNA sequence. Present in this sample are approximately 280,000 clones, around 88% of which were seen just once. Of the sample, roughly 6.2% is held by the ten largest clones.

In the prospective study, participants were roughly 18 to 100 years old, resided in around 25 geographic areas of the United States, and were enrolled through a virtual design. In the prospective study, cohorts were assigned on the basis of participant-reported clinical history obtained from a screening survey and a study questionnaire. Recovered participants in ImmuneRACE Cohort 3 were defined as having two consecutive negative NP/OP PCR tests, clearance from a healthcare professional, or resolution of symptoms. Mobile phlebotomists in the prospective study collected whole blood, serum and a nasopharyngeal or oropharyngeal swab from every participant. Over an approximately 2-month period, participants in the prospective study had the option of providing additional blood draws and questionnaires. Blood samples from the prospective study were shipped frozen or at room temperature prior to DNA extraction.

The CDR3 runs 14 residues from the cysteine to the phenylalanine. Only CDR3 DNA remains: 42 bases, in frame from the first base. The germline ends are 11 bases apart after V is trimmed by 3 bases and J by 2 bases. CDR1 and CDR2, looked up from the germline V gene, are MNHEY and SVGAGI. Points on this clone: Its antigen remains unidentified. No much larger clonotype is one base removed from it; base qualities were not supplied.

This sequence was found in a woman aged 35 to 49 who had recovered from COVID-19. Sequenced: PBMCs or T cells enriched from blood (not recorded which). This sequence uses TRBV6-5 and TRBJ2-7; TRBD2 is a weak D gene call, 6 bases matching. CDR3 sequence: CASSYSGGTYEQYF. The DNA sequence is TGTGCCAGCAGTTATAGTGGCGGGACCTACGAGCAGTACTTC.